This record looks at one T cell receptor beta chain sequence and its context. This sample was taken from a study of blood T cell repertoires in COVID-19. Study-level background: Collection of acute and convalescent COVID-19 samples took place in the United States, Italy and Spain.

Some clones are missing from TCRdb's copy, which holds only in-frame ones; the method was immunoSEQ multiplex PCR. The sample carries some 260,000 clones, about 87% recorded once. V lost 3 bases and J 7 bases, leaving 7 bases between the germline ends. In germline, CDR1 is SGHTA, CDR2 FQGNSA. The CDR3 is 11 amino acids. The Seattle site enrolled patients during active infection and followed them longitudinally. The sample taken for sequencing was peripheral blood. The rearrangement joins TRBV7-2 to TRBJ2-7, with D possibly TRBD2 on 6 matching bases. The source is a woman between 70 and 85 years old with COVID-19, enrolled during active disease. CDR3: CASSFAGEQYF. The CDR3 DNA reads TGTGCCAGCAGCTTCGCGGGGGAGCAGTACTTC.